These T cell receptor beta chains were read from a single sample in a study of shared clonotypes between healthy human individuals. Only in-frame clones appear in the TCRdb table, and some are missing; sequencing was by immunoSEQ multiplex PCR. The data hold some 1,400,000 clones, with 95% to 97% observed a single time. The sample comprised naive CD4+ T cells sorted from blood. Source of these receptors: a man aged 25 to 40 in good health. The CDR3 runs from the conserved cysteine through the conserved F or W. The D gene is left open where the match is weak. Clone size appears in some rows only: once, few, many, or a class for an expanded clone.

TRBJ2-5,-,TRBV4-2,-,TGTGCCAGCAGCCCCGCCGCGGGGCCGCCAGGGGAGACCCAGTACTTC,CASSPAAGPPGETQYF
TRBJ2-7,once,TRBV15,-,TGTGCCACCAGCAGAGATTGGAGGCTTAGCTCCTACGAGCAGTACTTC,CATSRDWRLSSYEQYF
TRBJ2-7,-,TRBV9,TRBD2,TGTGCCAGCAGCGTAGGGACTAGCGGGATAGTCAACGAGCAGTACTTC,CASSVGTSGIVNEQYF
TRBJ2-2,-,TRBV5-1,TRBD1,TGCGCCAGCAGCCAAGGGACAGGGGCCCCCGGGGAGCTGTTTTTT,CASSQGTGAPGELFF
TRBJ1-5,-,TRBV29-1,-,TGCAGCGTTGAAGATGAGGGACCCAATCAGCCCCAGCATTTT,CSVEDEGPNQPQHF
TRBJ2-3,once,TRBV5-5,-,TGTGCCAGCAGCAGAGACCCTAGCACAGATACGCAGTATTTT,CASSRDPSTDTQYF
TRBJ2-7,-,TRBV7-2,-,TGTGCCAGCAGCTCCCGGAGCTCCTACGAGCAGTACTTC,CASSSRSSYEQYF
TRBJ2-7,-,TRBV7-2,TRBD1,TGTGCCAGCAGCTTTCAAAGGGCCGGGACAGGGGGAGACGAGCAGTACTTC,CASSFQRAGTGGDEQYF
TRBJ2-1,-,TRBV6-1,-,TGTGCCAGCAGCGTAGAGAAGCAGAATGAGCAGTTCTTC,CASSVEKQNEQFF
TRBJ1-1,few,TRBV28,-,TGTGCCAGCAGCCTTGGGAACACTGAAGCTTTCTTT,CASSLGNTEAFF
TRBJ2-1,-,TRBV5-5,TRBD1,TGTGCCAGCAGCTTGTACTACCCGGGACAGGGGCGATTCAATGAGCAGTTCTTC,CASSLYYPGQGRFNEQFF
TRBJ2-2,-,TRBV11-2,TRBD2,TGTGCCAGCAGCCCAGTGGGAGGGAAACATAACGGGGAGCTGTTTTTT,CASSPVGGKHNGELFF
TRBJ1-1,-,TRBV9,-,TGTGCCAGCAGCGTAGCTGGCGGGCTAGCTTTCTTT,CASSVAGGLAFF
TRBJ1-2,-,TRBV6-1,-,TGTGCCAGCAGTGAAGCGCCGGGGCCTATCTATGGCTACACCTTC,CASSEAPGPIYGYTF
TRBJ2-3,-,TRBV11-3,-,TGTGCCAGCAGCTCCAGGTTTCGGGATACGCAGTATTTT,CASSSRFRDTQYF
TRBJ2-1,-,TRBV6-1,-,TGTGCCAGCAGTGGGGTGCTAAATGAGCAGTTCTTC,CASSGVLNEQFF
TRBJ2-5,-,TRBV5-1,-,TGCGCCAGCAAGTTCAGCAACGAAGAGACCCAGTACTTC,CASKFSNEETQYF
TRBJ2-7,-,TRBV19,TRBD2,TGTGCCAGTAGTAGCACTAGCGCGGAGGGTAACGAGCAGTACTTC,CASSSTSAEGNEQYF
TRBJ2-3,-,TRBV21-1,-,TGTGCCAGCAGCAAAGGGGAGCAAGATACGCAGTATTTT,CASSKGEQDTQYF
TRBJ1-1,-,TRBV7-9,TRBD1,TGTGCCAGCAGCCCATCCGGGCCACAGGGGCCTTACACTGAAGCTTTCTTT,CASSPSGPQGPYTEAFF
TRBJ2-5,-,TRBV6-6,-,TGTGCCAGCAGTTATCTCCAAGAGACCCAGTACTTC,CASSYLQETQYF
TRBJ2-7,-,TRBV4-1,TRBD1,TGCGCCAGCAGCCACCCGGGACAGGGGTCCTACGAGCAGTACTTC,CASSHPGQGSYEQYF
TRBJ2-1,-,TRBV10-1,-,TGCGCCAGCAGTGAGCCTGGAGGTTGGCAGTTCTTC,CASSEPGGWQFF
TRBJ2-3,-,TRBV10-2,-,TGCGCCAGCAGAGGGAGCACAGATACGCAGTATTTT,CASRGSTDTQYF
TRBJ2-1,once,TRBV6-5,TRBD2,TGTGCCAGCAGTTACTCTTTAGCGGGAGCTTTTGAGCAGTTCTTC,CASSYSLAGAFEQFF